These T cell receptor beta chains were read from a single sample in a study of blood T cells in healthy people across ages. TCRdb independently ran MiXCR on the 5' RACE reads; one entry per CDR3 protein. The table records about 1.6 million distinct CDR3 sequences, 34% of them present only once. What was sequenced was blood. Every receptor here comes from a woman in her thirties in good health. The CDR3 runs from the conserved cysteine through the conserved F or W. A D gene is named only where the DNA matches it firmly. For some rows the clone size is stated as once, few or many, or as a class when expanded; others skip it.

d_call,j_call,clone_size,cdr3_length,v_call,cdr3_aa,cdr3_nt
.,TRBJ2-3,few,17,TRBV4-1,CASSQVIGPGVADTQYF,TGCGCCAGCAGCCAAGTCATCGGGCCGGGGGTGGCAGATACGCAGTATTTT
TRBD1,TRBJ2-1,few,16,TRBV6-4,CASSDLAGGSYNEQFF,TGTGCCAGCAGTGACTTGGCAGGGGGCTCCTACAATGAGCAGTTCTTC
.,TRBJ2-1,few,15,TRBV9,CASSGDQTFYNEQFF,TGTGCCAGCAGCGGAGATCAGACCTTCTACAATGAGCAGTTCTTC
.,TRBJ1-5,.,13,TRBV3-1,CASSQDWEQPQHF,TGTGCCAGCAGCCAAGACTGGGAGCAGCCCCAGCATTTT
.,TRBJ1-6,few,14,TRBV2,CASSREGQGSPLHF,TGTGCCAGCAGTAGAGAGGGGCAAGGTTCACCCCTCCACTTT
TRBD1,TRBJ2-3,many,15,TRBV7-8,CASSLDRGYTDTQYF,TGTGCCAGCAGCTTAGACAGGGGATACACAGATACGCAGTATTTT
TRBD2,TRBJ2-5,.,15,TRBV11-2,CASSSAAGRQETQYF,TGTGCCAGCAGCTCAGCAGCGGGGCGACAAGAGACCCAGTACTTC
.,TRBJ1-2,.,10,TRBV19,CASSIGGYTF,TGTGCCAGTAGTATCGGGGGCTACACCTTC
TRBD1,TRBJ2-7,many,16,TRBV7-9,CASSPSLRTGGYEQYF,TGTGCCAGCAGCCCGTCACTTAGGACAGGGGGCTACGAGCAGTACTTC
.,TRBJ2-1,once,15,TRBV2,CASPRLAGGYNEQFF,TGTGCCAGCCCCAGGTTAGCCGGGGGCTACAATGAGCAGTTCTTC
TRBD1,TRBJ1-2,.,15,TRBV5-8,CASSQGTGGDESYTF,TGTGCCAGCAGCCAAGGGACAGGGGGTGATGAGAGCTACACCTTC
.,TRBJ1-1,.,15,TRBV7-9,CASSLWGRRNTEAFF,TGTGCCAGCAGCTTATGGGGCAGGAGGAACACTGAAGCTTTCTTT
.,TRBJ2-5,.,13,TRBV7-2,CASTGLDQETQYF,TGTGCCAGCACCGGACTGGATCAAGAGACCCAGTACTTC
TRBD2,TRBJ2-3,.,16,TRBV20-1,CSASFGQREGPDTQYF,TGCAGTGCTAGTTTTGGTCAGCGGGAGGGCCCAGATACGCAGTATTTT
.,TRBJ2-5,.,14,TRBV5-1,CASSNPGSQETQYF,TGCGCCAGCAGCAATCCCGGGAGCCAAGAGACCCAGTACTTC
.,TRBJ1-2,.,17,TRBV19,CASSTNGAHGGDYGYTF,TGTGCCAGTAGTACAAATGGGGCTCACGGAGGGGACTATGGCTACACCTTC
.,TRBJ2-1,.,11,TRBV20-1,CSPYFYNEQFF,TGCAGTCCCTACTTCTACAATGAGCAGTTCTTC
.,TRBJ2-2,.,13,TRBV12-3/TRBV12-4,CASSLRISGELFF,TGTGCCAGCAGTTTACGGATCTCCGGGGAGCTGTTTTTT
.,TRBJ1-1,.,11,TRBV20-1,CSAREKTEAFF,TGCAGTGCTAGAGAAAAGACTGAAGCTTTCTTT
.,TRBJ1-3,.,16,TRBV12-3/TRBV12-4,CASSPGSLATGNTIYF,TGTGCCAGCAGTCCTGGGAGCCTCGCGACAGGAAACACCATATATTTT
.,TRBJ2-2,few,12,TRBV15,CATSRVAGELFF,TGTGCCACCAGCAGAGTAGCCGGGGAGCTGTTTTTT
.,TRBJ2-3,.,17,TRBV5-6,CASSLPGAPSRTDTQYF,TGTGCCAGCAGCTTGCCCGGTGCGCCTAGCCGCACAGATACGCAGTATTTT